This TCR beta chain was recovered during a study of blood T cell repertoires in COVID-19. Overall study context: Samples of COVID-19 (acute and convalescent) were obtained from the United States, Italy and Spain. Sample material is recorded as cDNA or gDNA derived from T cells, B-cell-depleted T cells, or PBMCs.

The CDR3 spans 20 residues. Per the germline V gene, CDR1 is SGDLS and CDR2 is YYNGEE. V lost 3 bases and J 1 base, leaving 26 bases between the germline ends. This clone was counted a few times. The assay was immunoSEQ multiplex PCR, and TCRdb's table has in-frame clones only and misses some. The repertoire has fewer than 200,000 clones, 87% of them found once; the top ten carry roughly 4%. This clonotype originated in a woman aged 60-75 years who had recovered from COVID-19. This chain connects TRBV9 to TRBJ2-4, with D possibly TRBD2 on 7 matching bases. The source material was peripheral blood. The CDR3 nucleotides read TGTGCCAGCAGCGCCGTCCCCTTTGGAGGGGGGGTTTCGGCCAAAAACATTCAGTACTTC. This translates into CASSAVPFGGGVSAKNIQYF.